These 21 T cell receptor beta chains originate from one sample sequenced in a study of cytomegalovirus exposure and HLA in healthy donors (TCRdb year 2017). Libraries came from the immunoSEQ multiplex PCR assay. The multiplex PCR relied on a mix of 60 forward primers for TCR Vbeta segments and 13 reverse primers for TCR Jbeta segments. TCRdb's version of the immuneACCESS table is confined to in-frame rearrangements and falls short of the full clone set. An unresolved V gene accounts for under half of the shortfall where checked; the remainder is of unknown origin. Across this sample there are about 200,000 clones, with roughly four fifths seen only once. 1.5% to 2% of the sample comes from the top ten. The sample consisted of PBMCs. Every receptor here comes from a man aged 25-45 years in good health and CMV-seronegative.

This clone has just a few counts. One end of the junction fails to match germline, which may point to a read error. CDR3: CASSVDQGTEAFF. CDR3 coding DNA: TGTGCCAGCAGCGTAGACCAGGGGACTGAAGCTTTCTTT. V and J are TRBV11-2 and TRBJ1-1, with D perhaps matching TRBD1 (6 bases). The CDR3 length is 13 residues. The germline CDR1 and CDR2 sequences are SGHAT and FQNNGV.

This clone appeared once. This sequence joins TRBV10-3 and TRBJ2-5; 7 bases map to TRBD2. CDR1 and CDR2 from the germline V gene are ENHRY and SYGVKD. V lost 5 bases to trimming and J lost 0 bases; unmatched junction nucleotides: 6. The CDR3 contains 15 residues. The CDR3 sequence: CAISKKAGYQETQYF. CDR3 DNA: TGTGCCATCAGTAAAAAAGCGGGATACCAAGAGACCCAGTACTTC.

The CDR3 loop reads CASSLMPADRDTGELFF. The CDR3 DNA is TGTGCCAGCAGCTTAATGCCCGCGGACAGGGACACCGGGGAGCTGTTTTTT. The J gene is TRBJ2-2, the V gene TRBV7-3; 8 bases are a match to TRBD1. CDR3 length equals 17 residues. Germline loops: CDR1 SGHTA, CDR2 FQGTGA. V lost 1 base to trimming and J lost 3 bases; unmatched junction nucleotides: 7.

The rearrangement uses TRBV19 and TRBJ1-5; TRBD1 is a possible D gene (6 bases). This CDR3 comprises 15 residues. Germline CDR1 and CDR2: LNHDA and SQIVND (reference sequence). V was cut by 3 bases and J by 5 bases, with 14 bases left in between. Here the CDR3 reads CASSIEHREHQPQHF. CDR3 coding DNA: TGTGCCAGTAGTATCGAGCACAGGGAGCATCAGCCCCAGCATTTT.

In DNA form, the CDR3 reads TGCGCCAGCAGACCTTCCGGGACAAACTACGAGCAGTACTTC. Residues: CASRPSGTNYEQYF. The V and J genes are TRBV4-1 and TRBJ2-7; perhaps TRBD1 as D (6 bases). V was pared by 6 bases and J by 3 bases, with 15 bases between. The CDR3 is 14 amino acids. CDR1 and CDR2 (germline): MGHRA, YSYEKL.

This rearrangement joins TRBV28 to TRBJ1-4; the match to TRBD1 covers 9 bases. CDR3 length: 16 amino acids. The V and J ends lost 1 base and 8 bases, in that order; junction bases with no gene match: 8. CDR1 MDHEN and CDR2 SYDVKM come from the germline V gene. The CDR3 sequence: CASSLSPGQGREKLFF. CDR3 in DNA: TGTGCCAGCAGTTTATCCCCGGGACAGGGAAGGGAAAAACTGTTTTTT.

The chain joins TRBV5-4 to TRBJ1-4; 9 nucleotides match TRBD1. Germline V CDR1 and CDR2: SGHNT, YYREEE (reference sequence). V lost 4 bases and J lost 2; bases outside the gene matches: 0. This CDR3 has 14 amino acids. The CDR3, as DNA: TGTGCCAGCAGCGGGACAGGGACTAATGAAAAACTGTTTTTT. This encodes CASSGTGTNEKLFF.

The chain combines TRBV6-1 with TRBJ2-7, with 10 bases lining up with TRBD2. CDR1 is MNHNS, CDR2 SASEGT, per germline. J was trimmed by 0 bases and V by 5 bases; bases with no gene match: 4. The CDR3 spans 15 residues. The CDR3 spells CASSNLAGASYEQYF. CDR3 sequence (DNA): TGTGCCAGCAGTAACCTAGCGGGAGCCTCCTACGAGCAGTACTTC.

In its sample, this clone was seen a few times. The chain has TRBV5-4 and TRBJ2-1; 12 bases agree with TRBD2. Germline V gene data show CDR1 as SGHNT and CDR2 as YYREEE (reference sequence). The CDR3 consists of 16 residues. With 3 bases clipped from V and 4 bases from J, the junction kept 5 bases outside the gene matches. The CDR3 here is CASSSTSGSGYNEQFF. The CDR3 nucleotides are TGTGCCAGCAGCTCGACTAGCGGGAGCGGATACAATGAGCAGTTCTTC. Supplemented by reference TRBV5-4 and TRBJ2-1, the full variable domain reads ETGVTQSPTHLIKTRGQQVTLRCSSQSGHNTVSWYQQALGQGPQFIFQYYREEENGRGNFPPRFSGLQFPNYSSELNVNALELDDSALYLCASSSTSGSGYNEQFFGPGTRLTVL.

The chain is built from TRBV19 and TRBJ2-5, with D possibly matching TRBD2 (6 bases). The germline V gene encodes CDR1 LNHDA and CDR2 SQIVND (reference sequence). The V end lost 6 bases, the J end lost 6 bases, and 8 bases lay between the germline ends. The CDR3 is made up of 11 amino acids. CDR3 coding DNA: TGTGCCAGTAGACTAGCACAGACCCAGTACTTC. Its protein product is CASRLAQTQYF.

The CDR3 DNA reads as TGTGCCAGCAGCTTAAGCGGCGGGGCGGGTGGCTACACCTTC. Protein sequence: CASSLSGGAGGYTF. The gene calls are TRBV7-3 and TRBJ1-2; tentative D call: TRBD1 (5 bases). The V gene lost 1 base and the J gene lost 7 bases, with 13 bases spanning the gap. The CDR3 has 14 amino acids. In germline, CDR1 is SGHTA, CDR2 FQGTGA.

The chain uses TRBV5-1 and TRBJ2-7, with 7 nucleotides matching TRBD1. The CDR3 length is 14 residues. The V segment lost 3 bases and the J segment 3 bases; nucleotides outside the gene matches: 6. Germline loops: CDR1 SGHRS, CDR2 YFSETQ. For the CDR3, the DNA is TGCGCCAGCAGCTCGACAGGGCTCAACTACGAGCAGTACTTC. This gives the protein CASSSTGLNYEQYF.

This clone was seen once. The gene calls are TRBV9 and TRBJ1-1; D might be TRBD1 (5 bases). The CDR3 is 11 residues long. With 3 bases removed from V and 11 bases from J, the gap between germline ends came to 11 bases. The germline gives CDR1 SGDLS, CDR2 YYNGEE. CDR3 nucleotide sequence: TGTGCCAGCAGCGAGGGGATGGAGGCTTTCTTT. It is translated as CASSEGMEAFF.

This chain uses TRBV9 with TRBJ2-3; D gene uncertain. This CDR3 has 14 residues. V was shortened by 0 bases and J by 2 bases, with 7 bases between the two germline ends. CDR1 SGDLS and CDR2 YYNGEE come from the germline V gene. CDR3 loop: CASSVATVTDTQYF. As DNA, the CDR3 is TGTGCCAGCAGCGTAGCTACCGTCACAGATACGCAGTATTTT.

This clone was seen only a few times. The genes are TRBV4-1 and TRBJ2-7; the D gene is possibly TRBD2 (5 bases). With 0 bases removed from V and 4 bases from J, the gap between germline ends came to 13 bases. The V gene's germline CDR1 is MGHRA and CDR2 YSYEKL. This CDR3 has 15 amino acids. The CDR3 region has the DNA TGCGCCAGCAGCCAAGATCGGCGGGTTGGATACGAGCAGTACTTC. This codes for CASSQDRRVGYEQYF.

This chain uses TRBV4-2 with TRBJ1-2; 8 bases fit TRBD1. The V gene's germline CDR1 is LGHNA and CDR2 YNFKEQ. The CDR3 consists of 15 residues. Trimming took 1 base from V and 5 from J; bases not matched to a gene: 6. The CDR3 loop is CASSQGTGSLYGYTF. In DNA, the CDR3 is TGTGCCAGCAGCCAAGGGACAGGGAGCTTGTATGGCTACACCTTC.

This sequence joins TRBV6-1 and TRBJ2-7; 8 bases line up with TRBD2. CDR1 is MNHNS and CDR2 is SASEGT in the germline V gene. V lost 1 base, J lost 3 bases, and 8 bases stayed unmatched. The CDR3 loop spans 16 amino acids. The CDR3, as DNA: TGTGCCAGCAGTGAAGAGCTAGCGGGCGCCCTCTACGAGCAGTACTTC. The encoded protein is CASSEELAGALYEQYF.

The chain employs TRBV28 and TRBJ2-1, with 7 bases lining up with TRBD1. Unmatched junction bases numbered 18, after V lost 5 bases and J lost 5 bases. CDR3 length: 18 amino acids. The germline V gene encodes CDR1 MDHEN and CDR2 SYDVKM. CDR3 protein: CASSLLPSGQETNNEQFF. CDR3 in DNA: TGTGCCAGCAGTCTCCTTCCGTCCGGACAGGAGACAAACAATGAGCAGTTCTTC.

V gene TRBV29-1 combines with J gene TRBJ2-1; 11 bases map to TRBD2. The CDR3 runs to 14 residues. Trimming removed 6 bases from V and 0 bases from J; junction bases left unmatched: 1. The germline CDR1 and CDR2 sequences are SQVTM and ANQGSEA. CDR3 in DNA: TGCAGCGTAACTAGCGGGAGCTCCTACAATGAGCAGTTCTTC. Amino acid sequence: CSVTSGSSYNEQFF.

The chain carries TRBV25-1 and TRBJ2-5; tentatively, D is TRBD2 (5 bases). The CDR3 covers 15 residues. From germline, CDR1 is MGHDK and CDR2 SYGVNS. V was clipped by 1 base and J by 3 bases, with 12 bases between them. The DNA for the CDR3 is TGTGCCAGCAGTGAATCGCGCCCCGGGAAAGAGACCCAGTACTTC. As protein: CASSESRPGKETQYF.

V usage is TRBV10-1 and J usage is TRBJ2-1; 16 nucleotides line up with TRBD2. V lost 5 bases and J lost 3; bases outside the gene matches: 7. Germline V CDR1 and CDR2: WNHNN, SYGVQD (reference sequence). The CDR3 length is 18 residues. The CDR3 sequence: CASSPAGLAGGFYNEQFF. CDR3 in DNA: TGCGCCAGCAGTCCAGCGGGACTAGCGGGAGGGTTCTACAATGAGCAGTTCTTC.